This T cell receptor (beta chain) came from a study of cytotoxic CD8 clonotypes in ibrutinib-treated CLL. Study as a whole: In all, 10 to 11 patients were relapsed/refractory, some 14 were treatment-naive and approximately 17 were IGHV unmutated.

This CDR3 is built from 15 residues. V was trimmed by 2 bases and J by 4 bases, leaving 15 bases between them. Germline V gene lookup returns CDR1 SGHVS and CDR2 FQNEAQ. About this clone itself: Its antigen remains unknown.

Repertoires were generated with immunoSEQ multiplex PCR, while TCRdb's copy carries only in-frame clones and drops some. The sample contains some 150,000 clones, about three quarters of which appear only once. Whole-study results and caveats: Few clonotypes were public, and these shrank or held steady under treatment. Clonality was higher at ibrutinib response and returned toward baseline at progression. Baseline levels of clonality went above those of age-matched healthy donors and moved with circulating CD8+ T-cell counts.

The source is a human donor with chronic lymphocytic leukemia. The gene calls are TRBV7-8 and TRBJ2-7; weak D call: TRBD2 (6 bases). This sample comprised PBMCs, obtained after 24 months of ibrutinib treatment. The CDR3: CASSLRPPRGYEQYF. The CDR3 region has the DNA TGTGCCAGCAGCTTAAGGCCTCCCCGGGGGTACGAGCAGTACTTC.